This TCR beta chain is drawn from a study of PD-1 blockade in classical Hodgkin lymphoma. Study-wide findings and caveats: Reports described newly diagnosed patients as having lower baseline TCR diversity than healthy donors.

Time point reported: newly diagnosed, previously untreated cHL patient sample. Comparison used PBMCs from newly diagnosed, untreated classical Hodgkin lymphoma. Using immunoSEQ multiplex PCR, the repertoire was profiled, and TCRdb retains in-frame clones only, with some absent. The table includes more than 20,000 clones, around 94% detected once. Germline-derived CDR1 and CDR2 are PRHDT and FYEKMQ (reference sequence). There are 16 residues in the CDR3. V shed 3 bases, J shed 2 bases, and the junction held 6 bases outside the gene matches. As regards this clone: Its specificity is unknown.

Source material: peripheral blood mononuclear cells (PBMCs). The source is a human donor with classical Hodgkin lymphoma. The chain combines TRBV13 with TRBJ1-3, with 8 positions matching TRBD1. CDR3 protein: CASSFRTGIAGNTIYF. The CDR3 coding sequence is TGTGCCAGCAGCTTCAGGACAGGGATTGCTGGAAACACCATATATTTT.